The 28 T cell receptor beta chains listed next were all sequenced from one sample in a study of T cells in localized non-small cell lung cancer. Profiled with immunoSEQ multiplex PCR; TCRdb holds only in-frame clones, not every one. The sample holds roughly 34,000 clones, just under 80% seen once. Sequencing was performed on peripheral blood, taken before any cancer treatment. The origin of the receptors is a male donor aged 60 or over with stage II squamous cell lung carcinoma.

This chain links TRBV29-1 with TRBJ2-3; 10 bases map to TRBD2. The CDR3 sequence is 16 residues long. The V gene's germline CDR1 is SQVTM and CDR2 ANQGSEA. Trimming cost V 8 bases and J 4 bases; bases outside gene matches: 15. DNA for the CDR3: TGCAGCTACAGCACACTAGCGGGGTACCTGGCAGATACGCAGTATTTT. This gives the protein CSYSTLAGYLADTQYF.

In DNA form, the CDR3 reads TGTGCCAGCTCACCCGATCGGGACAGTTCCTCGTACTTC. Its translation: CASSPDRDSSSYF. The chain links TRBV18 to TRBJ2-7; TRBD1 matches at 7 bases. This CDR3 has 13 amino acids. Germline V gene sequence: CDR1 KGHSH, CDR2 LQKENI. V lost 3 bases and J lost 12; bases outside the gene matches: 11.

This sequence joins TRBV7-8 and TRBJ1-6; no clear D. The V gene's germline CDR1 is SGHVS and CDR2 FQNEAQ. The V and J ends lost 1 base and 9 bases respectively, with 13 bases between them. The CDR3 contains 15 residues. CDR3 DNA: TGTGCCAGCAGCTTAGAACAGAAGGTTGGTTCACCCCTCCACTTT. It encodes CASSLEQKVGSPLHF. Full variable domain (missing parts from reference TRBV7-8 and TRBJ1-6): GAGVSQSPRYKVAKRGQDVALRCDPISGHVSLFWYQQALGQGPEFLTYFQNEAQLDKSGLPSDRFFAERPEGSVSTLKIQRTQQEDSAVYLCASSLEQKVGSPLHFGNGTRLTVT.

This clone was picked up one time. The genes are TRBV27 and TRBJ2-7; D remains ambiguous. V dropped 6 bases and J dropped 0 bases, with 3 bases sitting between them. The CDR3 is 11 residues long. CDR1 is MNHEY, CDR2 SMNVEV, per germline (reference sequence). Written as DNA, the CDR3 is TGTGCCAGCAGGTCCTCCTACGAGCAGTACTTC. It codes for CASRSSYEQYF.

This chain joins TRBV7-3 and TRBJ1-3, with D perhaps matching TRBD1 (5 bases). V dropped 6 bases and J dropped 4 bases, with 13 bases sitting between them. This CDR3 has 14 residues. Germline values: CDR1 SGHTA, CDR2 FQGTGA. The CDR3 nucleotides are TGTGCCAGCAGGGGGAGGGGAGCCGGAAACACCATATATTTT. Its protein is CASRGRGAGNTIYF.

The V and J genes are TRBV19 and TRBJ1-2, with D tentatively TRBD1 (6 bases). CDR1 is LNHDA, CDR2 SQIVND, per germline (reference sequence). V dropped 8 bases and J dropped 2 bases, with 21 bases sitting between them. This CDR3 comprises 16 residues. CDR3 in amino acids: CASRGTWGGTNYGYTF. The CDR3, as DNA: TGTGCCAGTCGAGGCACTTGGGGGGGGACAAACTATGGCTACACCTTC.

CDR3 residues: CASTSRQGGVGNEQFF. The CDR3 region has the DNA TGTGCCAGCACCTCACGACAGGGGGGAGTGGGCAATGAGCAGTTCTTC. The rearrangement links TRBV7-9 to TRBJ2-1; TRBD1 matches at 9 bases. After removal of 7 bases from V and 6 bases from J, the junction contained 13 bases not matched to a gene. This CDR3 spans 16 amino acids. Germline-derived CDR1 and CDR2 are SEHNR and FQNEAQ (reference sequence).

This sequence joins TRBV30 and TRBJ1-1; the D is unclear. The ends were cut back, 4 bases at V and 0 bases at J, with 24 bases in the middle. This CDR3 has 18 amino acids. Germline CDR1 is GTSNPN and CDR2 is SVGIG (reference sequence). Here the CDR3 reads CAWTKGRSLGSMNTEAFF. The CDR3 DNA reads TGTGCCTGGACCAAAGGTCGGTCCCTGGGGTCGATGAACACTGAAGCTTTCTTT.

The chain is built from TRBV5-5 and TRBJ2-3, with 8 bases lining up with TRBD2. After removal of 0 bases from V and 2 bases from J, the junction contained 5 bases not matched to a gene. The length of the CDR3 is 16 residues. CDR1 is SGHKS and CDR2 is YYEKEE in the germline V gene (reference sequence). CDR3 coding DNA: TGTGCCAGCAGCTTGGTTGTAGCGGGGCTCACAGATACGCAGTATTTT. This encodes CASSLVVAGLTDTQYF.

The V call is TRBV4-3, the J call TRBJ1-6, with D tentatively TRBD1 (6 bases). This CDR3 region has 15 residues. V was shortened by 0 bases and J by 14 bases, with 17 bases between the two germline ends. The germline CDR1 and CDR2 sequences are LGHNA and YSLEER. For the CDR3, the DNA is TGCGCCAGCAGCCAAGATTTTTTTACAGGGTCAACCCTCCACTTT. It encodes CASSQDFFTGSTLHF.

The chain couples TRBV7-8 to TRBJ2-3; D is undetermined. V dropped 5 bases and J dropped 1 base, with 7 bases sitting between them. CDR3 length equals 13 residues. Looked up from germline, CDR1 is SGHVS and CDR2 is FQNEAQ. The CDR3 protein is CASSPPGTDTQYF. As DNA, the CDR3 is TGTGCCAGCAGCCCCCCAGGCACAGATACGCAGTATTTT.

The chain links TRBV5-6 to TRBJ2-4; D is possibly TRBD2 (6 bases). The CDR3 is 15 residues long. Germline assignment: CDR1 SGHDT and CDR2 YYEEEE. Trimming took 4 bases from V and 3 from J, leaving 14 bases between them. The CDR3 is CASSARDLGKNIQYF. CDR3 in DNA: TGTGCCAGCAGCGCTCGGGACTTGGGCAAAAACATTCAGTACTTC.

The rearrangement uses TRBV7-2 and TRBJ1-2; D gene unclear. Per the germline V gene, CDR1 is SGHTA and CDR2 is FQGNSA. The CDR3 contains 12 residues. V was clipped by 4 bases and J by 6 bases, with 9 bases between them. This chain's CDR3 is CASSSFMDGYTF. The CDR3 nucleotides read TGTGCCAGCAGCTCTTTTATGGATGGCTACACCTTC.

V and J are TRBV5-1 and TRBJ2-2; D ambiguous. The V end lost 6 bases, the J end lost 6 bases, and 15 bases lay between the germline ends. Per germline, CDR1 SGHRS and CDR2 YFSETQ. The CDR3 loop spans 14 amino acids. CDR3: CASNHDGRPGELFF. The DNA of the CDR3 is TGCGCCAGCAACCATGACGGGCGGCCCGGGGAGCTGTTTTTT.

This clone has a single count. The chain recombines TRBV6-1 with TRBJ2-2, with unresolved D. Germline CDR1 is MNHNS and CDR2 is SASEGT. Trimming stripped 7 bases from V and 6 bases from J, with 12 bases between. The CDR3 covers 13 residues. The CDR3 DNA is TGTGCCAGCAAGGGTGGCGGAGCCGGGGAGCTGTTTTTT. Its protein product is CASKGGGAGELFF.

The CDR3 is CASRRSNEKLFF. The CDR3 DNA sequence: TGTGCCAGCCGTCGTTCTAATGAAAAACTGTTTTTT. V is TRBV2 and J is TRBJ1-4; no firm D call. This CDR3 region has 12 residues. The V and J ends lost 8 bases and 3 bases respectively, with 7 bases between them. In germline, CDR1 is SNHLY, CDR2 FYNNEI.

This chain links TRBV6-5 with TRBJ1-2; 10 nucleotides align to TRBD1. Germline V gene lookup returns CDR1 MNHEY and CDR2 SVGAGI. V lost 7 bases to trimming and J lost 7 bases; unmatched junction nucleotides: 12. The CDR3 has 15 residues. Here the CDR3 DNA reads TGTGCCAGCACTTCGGAGACAGGGGGCCTCTCTGGCTACACCTTC. It specifies CASTSETGGLSGYTF.

The rearrangement links TRBV7-3 to TRBJ2-7; a weak D match, TRBD1 (6 bases). Germline loops: CDR1 SGHTA, CDR2 FQGTGA. The CDR3 sequence is 14 residues long. The V and J ends lost 2 bases and 5 bases respectively, with 13 bases between them. In DNA form, the CDR3 reads TGTGCCAGCAGCTTAGGAACAGGGTCGCACGAGCAGTACTTC. Its translation: CASSLGTGSHEQYF.

The chain carries TRBV6-5 and TRBJ1-1, with no clear D. Germline CDR1 MNHEY, CDR2 SVGAGI. V was clipped by 8 bases and J by 4 bases, with 20 bases between them. This CDR3 contains 15 residues. The CDR3 bases are TGTGCCAGCTTTCGCGGTGGAATTGGTGGCACTGAAGCTTTCTTT. Translation: CASFRGGIGGTEAFF.

The chain combines TRBV12-5 with TRBJ2-2; a weak D match, TRBD1 (6 bases). Between the trimmed V and J ends, which lost 10 bases and 1 base, there was a span of 10 bases. The length of the CDR3 is 13 residues. CDR1 and CDR2 (germline): LGHNT, FRNRAP. For the CDR3, the DNA is TGTGCTACACGACAGGAGAACACCGGGGAGCTGTTTTTT. Residues: CATRQENTGELFF.

The rearrangement joins TRBV5-1 to TRBJ2-5; 7 nucleotides match TRBD1. Unmatched junction bases numbered 7, after V lost 6 bases and J lost 2 bases. This CDR3 has 14 amino acids. Germline-derived CDR1 and CDR2 are SGHRS and YFSETQ. CDR3 amino acids: CASMGQQTQETQYF. The DNA of the CDR3 is TGCGCCAGCATGGGACAGCAGACTCAAGAGACCCAGTACTTC.

This chain joins TRBV7-8 and TRBJ2-6, with a weak D call TRBD1 (6 bases). The V gene's germline CDR1 is SGHVS and CDR2 FQNEAQ. Trimming pared 4 bases from V and 3 bases from J, leaving 13 bases between. CDR3 length: 16 residues. CDR3 in amino acids: CASSSYRVGGANVLTF. The CDR3, as DNA: TGTGCCAGCAGCTCCTACAGGGTTGGTGGGGCCAACGTCCTGACTTTC.

The chain recombines TRBV25-1 with TRBJ1-2; 7 bases agree with TRBD1. The CDR3 length is 18 residues. The V gene's germline CDR1 is MGHDK and CDR2 SYGVNS. V shed 2 bases, J shed 4 bases, and the junction held 16 bases outside the gene matches. The chain's CDR3 is CASSEGGARTGHLYGYTF. CDR3 in DNA: TGTGCCAGCAGTGAAGGGGGTGCTCGGACAGGACACCTCTATGGCTACACCTTC.

The table lists this clone with a count of one. The chain couples TRBV7-2 to TRBJ2-2; D possibly corresponds to TRBD1 (6 bases). Trimming took off 6 bases at V and 0 bases at J, with 11 bases between the two ends. Germline-derived CDR1 and CDR2 are SGHTA and FQGNSA. The CDR3 spans 15 residues. CDR3 protein: CASRPPGANTGELFF. In DNA form, the CDR3 reads TGTGCCAGCAGGCCCCCAGGGGCGAACACCGGGGAGCTGTTTTTT.

The chain carries TRBV5-1 and TRBJ2-1; 7 nucleotides align to TRBD1. CDR1 is SGHRS and CDR2 is YFSETQ in the germline V gene. After removal of 1 base from V and 0 bases from J, the junction contained 4 bases not matched to a gene. This CDR3 contains 16 residues. The CDR3 DNA reads TGCGCCAGCAGCTTGTCGGGACAGTCCTCCTACAATGAGCAGTTCTTC. It codes for CASSLSGQSSYNEQFF.

This clone was seen once. CDR3 bases: TGTGCCAGCAGTGAAGTGCGGGGTGGAAACAATCAGCCCCAGCATTTT. It encodes CASSEVRGGNNQPQHF. J is TRBJ1-5 and V is TRBV6-1; D is undetermined. Germline V gene lookup returns CDR1 MNHNS and CDR2 SASEGT. The CDR3 totals 16 residues. V lost 1 base, J lost 3 bases, and 13 bases lay in between.

This clone has a single count. The rearrangement links TRBV18 to TRBJ2-5, with 7 positions matching TRBD1. CDR1 and CDR2 from the germline V gene are KGHSH and LQKENI. CDR3 length: 16 residues. V trimming: 4 bases; J trimming: 4 bases; junction bases outside the gene matches: 12. CDR3 coding DNA: TGTGCCAGCTCACTTGGACAGGTTACATCGGGAGAGACCCAGTACTTC. Its translation: CASSLGQVTSGETQYF.

This clone was seen only a few times. The CDR3 region has the DNA TGCAGTGCCAGGTTCACAGATACGCAGTATTTT. This encodes CSARFTDTQYF. The chain carries TRBV20-1 and TRBJ2-3; D gene ambiguous. Germline values: CDR1 DFQATT, CDR2 SNEGSKA (reference sequence). The CDR3 has 11 residues. Trimming left V 6 bases short and J 2 bases short, with 6 bases between.